The 4 T cell receptor beta chains below come from one sample, sequenced in a study of CD8 T cells in ankylosing spondylitis. From the 5' RACE reads, TCRdb called clonotypes with MiXCR, one entry per CDR3 protein. The repertoire holds 200,000 to 250,000 distinct CDR3 sequences, with about 11% as singletons. Sequencing was carried out using blood, either unsorted or a sorted T cell fraction (not recorded which). The receptors originated from a male donor with ankylosing spondylitis or in good health (not recorded which).

This clonotype showed up many times. The rearrangement joins TRBV5-6 to TRBJ1-1; 7 nucleotides match TRBD1. Per the germline V gene, CDR1 is SGHDT and CDR2 is YYEEEE. V shed 4 bases and J 0 bases; nucleotides not matched to a gene: 3. CDR3 length: 14 residues. The CDR3, as DNA: TGTGCCAGCAGCCCACAGGGGATGAACACTGAAGCTTTCTTT. Its translation is CASSPQGMNTEAFF.

A few counts support this clonotype. The rearrangement joins TRBV5-6 to TRBJ2-7; 10 bases line up with TRBD1. V was clipped by 2 bases and J by 4 bases; unmatched bases: 6. This CDR3 has 15 amino acids. Germline lookup yields CDR1 SGHDT and CDR2 YYEEEE. In DNA form, the CDR3 reads TGTGCCAGCAGCTTAAGGGACAGGGGAGGGTACGAGCAGTACTTC. Translation: CASSLRDRGGYEQYF.

The chain joins TRBV5-1 to TRBJ2-7, with 9 positions matching TRBD2. Trimming cost V 5 bases and J 4 bases; bases outside gene matches: 10. The germline gives CDR1 SGHRS, CDR2 YFSETQ. CDR3 length: 15 amino acids. The CDR3 DNA reads as TGCGCCAGCAGTAATTCCGGGACTAGCTTATACGAGCAGTACTTC. Its translation: CASSNSGTSLYEQYF. The full variable domain, rest sourced from reference TRBV5-1 and TRBJ2-7, is KAGVTQTPRYLIKTRGQQVTLSCSPISGHRSVSWYQQTPGQGLQFLFEYFSETQRNKGNFPGRFSGRQFSNSRSEMNVSTLELGDSALYLCASSNSGTSLYEQYFGPGTRLTVT.

The chain links TRBV6-1 to TRBJ1-5; D perhaps matches TRBD1 (5 bases). V lost 4 bases and J 9 bases, leaving 16 bases between the germline ends. The CDR3 contains 14 residues. In germline, CDR1 is MNHNS, CDR2 SASEGT. The CDR3 reads CASSARWGTLPQHF. DNA for the CDR3: TGTGCCAGCAGTGCTCGATGGGGGACTCTGCCCCAGCATTTT.